This passage covers 19 T cell receptor beta chains from one sample sequenced in a study of shared clonotypes between healthy human individuals. CD45RO-negative, CCR7-selected cells formed the naive CD8 fraction, which excluded terminally differentiated effector memory CD45RA+ cells. Sequencing was performed with immunoSEQ multiplex PCR; in TCRdb, only in-frame clones are kept and a portion is missing. The sample contains 660,000 or so clones, 90% to 97% of which appear only once. Sequencing input: naive CD8+ T cells sorted from blood. All receptors derive from a woman aged 25 to 39 in good health.

As to this clone: The sample has other DNA sequences that encode this CDR3 too. The rearrangement links TRBV9 to TRBJ2-3, with D hard to call. Germline CDR1 is SGDLS and CDR2 is YYNGEE. The CDR3 is 12 residues long. V lost 2 bases and J 2 bases, leaving 3 bases between the germline ends. CDR3 sequence (DNA): TGTGCCAGCAGCGTGTCCACAGATACGCAGTATTTT. Protein sequence: CASSVSTDTQYF.

The chain links TRBV4-2 to TRBJ1-2; D is undetermined. CDR3 size: 15 residues. V dropped 0 bases and J dropped 7 bases, with 15 bases sitting between them. Germline V gives CDR1 LGHNA, CDR2 YNFKEQ. The chain's CDR3 is CASSQDLAGGIGYTF. The CDR3 nucleotides are TGTGCCAGCAGCCAAGACCTAGCAGGTGGAATTGGCTACACCTTC.

The chain links TRBV5-1 to TRBJ2-7; the match to TRBD2 covers 8 bases. The CDR3 has 14 amino acids. V was clipped by 3 bases and J by 4 bases; unmatched bases: 6. Germline CDR1 reads SGHRS; CDR2 reads YFSETQ. The chain's CDR3 is CASSSPGLVYEQYF. The CDR3 coding sequence is TGCGCCAGCAGCTCTCCGGGACTAGTATACGAGCAGTACTTC. The full variable domain, rest sourced from reference TRBV5-1 and TRBJ2-7, is KAGVTQTPRYLIKTRGQQVTLSCSPISGHRSVSWYQQTPGQGLQFLFEYFSETQRNKGNFPGRFSGRQFSNSRSEMNVSTLELGDSALYLCASSSPGLVYEQYFGPGTRLTVT.

The gene calls are TRBV27 and TRBJ2-7, with 9 positions matching TRBD1. V trimming: 5 bases; J trimming: 5 bases; junction bases outside the gene matches: 10. Germline V lookup: CDR1 MNHEY, CDR2 SMNVEV (reference sequence). This CDR3 region has 15 residues. CDR3 sequence (DNA): TGTGCCAGCAGTCCATACTCCGGGACAGGGAACGAGCAGTACTTC. It is translated as CASSPYSGTGNEQYF.

J is TRBJ2-7 and V is TRBV4-1; D gene unclear. The CDR3 contains 13 residues. V was cut by 2 bases and J by 5 bases, with 10 bases left in between. Germline V gene data show CDR1 as MGHRA and CDR2 as YSYEKL. DNA for the CDR3: TGCGCCAGCAGCCAACACGAACGGGACGAGCAGTACTTC. This codes for CASSQHERDEQYF.

The CDR3 region has the DNA TGTGCCAGCAGCGAAAACACTGAAGCTTTCTTT. Translating it yields CASSENTEAFF. The gene calls are TRBV5-4 and TRBJ1-1; D is unclear. CDR1 and CDR2 (germline): SGHNT, YYREEE (reference sequence). V lost 4 bases and J 2 bases, leaving 3 bases between the germline ends. The CDR3 is made up of 11 amino acids.

Concerning this clone itself: The germline gene is not matched at one end of the junction; a read error may be the cause. The chain uses TRBV9 and TRBJ2-1; maybe TRBD2 (6 bases). The CDR3 is 15 amino acids. From germline, CDR1 is SGDLS and CDR2 YYNGEE. The CDR3 loop reads CASSVEGLSYNERFF. The CDR3 bases are TGTGCCAGCAGCGTAGAGGGACTGAGCTACAATGAGCGGTTCTTC.

The J gene is TRBJ2-1, the V gene TRBV4-2; D gene ambiguous. Germline CDR1 is LGHNA and CDR2 is YNFKEQ. There are 15 residues in the CDR3. Deletions cut 0 bases from V and 4 bases from J, with 10 bases between. The CDR3 spells CASSQEDGPYNEQFF. The CDR3, as DNA: TGTGCCAGCAGCCAAGAAGACGGACCTTACAATGAGCAGTTCTTC.

This clone came up once. This sequence joins TRBV7-9 and TRBJ2-1, with 10 bases aligning to TRBD2. Germline-derived CDR1 and CDR2 are SEHNR and FQNEAQ (reference sequence). The V and J ends lost 5 bases and 4 bases, in that order; junction bases with no gene match: 8. The CDR3 loop spans 16 amino acids. The CDR3 coding sequence is TGTGCCAGCAGCAAGAGCCTAGCGGGAGAGTACAATGAGCAGTTCTTC. Protein product: CASSKSLAGEYNEQFF. Complete variable domain (other parts from reference TRBV7-9 and TRBJ2-1): DTGVSQNPRHKITKRGQNVTFRCDPISEHNRLYWYRQTLGQGPEFLTYFQNEAQLEKSRLLSDRFSAERPKGSFSTLEIQRTEQGDSAMYLCASSKSLAGEYNEQFFGPGTRLTVL.

The V call is TRBV25-1, the J call TRBJ1-4; D remains ambiguous. The length of the CDR3 is 15 residues. The germline CDR1 and CDR2 sequences are MGHDK and SYGVNS. V gave up 1 base and J gave up 8 bases, with 14 bases separating them. CDR3 sequence reads: CASSEFLDGGEKLFF. Written as DNA, the CDR3 is TGTGCCAGCAGTGAATTCCTTGATGGTGGGGAAAAACTGTTTTTT. The full variable domain, its missing parts supplied by reference TRBV25-1 and TRBJ1-4, is EADIYQTPRYLVIGTGKKITLECSQTMGHDKMYWYQQDPGMELHLIHYSYGVNSTEKGDLSSESTVSRIRTEHFPLTLESARPSHTSQYLCASSEFLDGGEKLFFGSGTQLSVL.

The chain links TRBV7-9 to TRBJ2-1; D is perhaps TRBD2 (6 bases). CDR1 is SEHNR, CDR2 FQNEAQ, per germline (reference sequence). The CDR3 is made up of 15 amino acids. The germline V and J ends were trimmed by 6 bases and 2 bases, with 14 bases remaining between them. DNA for the CDR3: TGTGCCAGCAGACCTTTCGGGAGTCCCTACAATGAGCAGTTCTTC. Amino acids: CASRPFGSPYNEQFF.

The J gene is TRBJ2-7, the V gene TRBV7-8, with 8 positions matching TRBD1. V was clipped by 7 bases and J by 2 bases; unmatched bases: 7. This CDR3 spans 14 amino acids. The V gene's germline CDR1 is SGHVS and CDR2 FQNEAQ. This CDR3 is CASTPDRATYEQYF. DNA of the CDR3: TGTGCCAGCACTCCGGACAGGGCCACCTACGAGCAGTACTTC.

The genes are TRBV27 and TRBJ2-7, with a tentative D call TRBD2 (6 bases). V was clipped by 4 bases and J by 2 bases, with 9 bases between them. Germline lookup yields CDR1 MNHEY and CDR2 SMNVEV (reference sequence). The CDR3 consists of 13 residues. DNA for the CDR3: TGTGCCAGCAGTTACCCGGGGGCCTACGAGCAGTACTTC. Its protein is CASSYPGAYEQYF.

The V call is TRBV27, the J call TRBJ2-7, with 12 bases identical to TRBD1. V lost 6 bases, J lost 4 bases, and 7 bases stayed unmatched. CDR1 is MNHEY, CDR2 SMNVEV, per germline (reference sequence). The CDR3 is 15 amino acids. For the CDR3, the DNA is TGTGCCAGCAGCACAGGGACAGGGGGCGAGTACGAGCAGTACTTC. It translates to CASSTGTGGEYEQYF.

The chain's CDR3 is CASVGASDQPQHF. CDR3 in DNA: TGTGCCAGCGTTGGTGCCTCCGATCAGCCCCAGCATTTT. The chain links TRBV28 to TRBJ1-5; D is ambiguous. Trimming left V 8 bases short and J 5 bases short, with 13 bases between. This CDR3 comprises 13 residues. CDR1 and CDR2 from the germline V gene are MDHEN and SYDVKM.

The chain carries TRBV19 and TRBJ1-2; D possibly corresponds to TRBD1 (6 bases). The CDR3 extends over 17 amino acids. V dropped 3 bases and J dropped 6 bases, with 23 bases sitting between them. Per the germline V gene, CDR1 is LNHDA and CDR2 is SQIVND (reference sequence). The CDR3, as DNA: TGTGCCAGTAGTATTCCAGTGGAAAGGGGGAATTTGGATGGCTACACCTTC. Encoded protein: CASSIPVERGNLDGYTF.

CDR3 amino acids: CASSSWTSDLTDTQYF. The CDR3 DNA follows: TGTGCCAGCAGCTCTTGGACTAGCGACCTCACAGATACGCAGTATTTT. The chain joins TRBV5-4 to TRBJ2-3; 9 positions match TRBD2. There are 16 residues in the CDR3. CDR1 and CDR2 (germline): SGHNT, YYREEE (reference sequence). J lost 2 bases, V lost 3 bases, and 7 bases had no gene match.

The V call is TRBV28, the J call TRBJ2-3; TRBD1 is a possible D gene (6 bases). CDR1 is MDHEN and CDR2 is SYDVKM in the germline V gene. Trimming took off 8 bases at V and 4 bases at J, with 19 bases between the two ends. The CDR3 has 15 amino acids. CDR3 sequence (DNA): TGTGCCAGCGGATCACAGGGAATTGAGTCAGATACGCAGTATTTT. Translating it yields CASGSQGIESDTQYF.

Concerning this clone itself: This specimen includes other DNA sequences encoding the same CDR3. This chain joins TRBV5-6 and TRBJ2-7; TRBD2 is a possible D gene (5 bases). V was shortened by 0 bases and J by 4 bases, with 11 bases between the two germline ends. This CDR3 contains 14 residues. Germline V gives CDR1 SGHDT, CDR2 YYEEEE. CDR3 DNA: TGTGCCAGCAGCTTGGCGGGAACCCCTTACGAGCAGTACTTC. Translation: CASSLAGTPYEQYF.